The 10 T cell receptor beta chains below were found in one sample sequenced in a study of neoadjuvant anti-PD-1 for oral cavity cancer. Time point of the sample: after neoadjuvant nivolumab, at surgical resection. TCRdb's table, derived via immunoSEQ multiplex PCR, lists solely in-frame clones and lacks some. The table shows about 7,800 clones, with 69% occurring only once. The material sequenced was PBMCs, taken after nivolumab (anti-PD-1) treatment. Receptors originate from a person aged 40-85 years with oral cavity squamous cell carcinoma.

As to this clone: A junction end diverges from the germline sequence, so it may reflect a read error. The rearrangement joins TRBV7-6 to TRBJ1-4; 7 bases agree with TRBD1. Germline CDR1 is SGHVS and CDR2 is FNYEAQ. The CDR3 has 15 amino acids. CDR3 DNA sequence: TGTGCCAACAGCTTGTTTCGGGACAGTTGTGAAAAACTGTTTTTT. It specifies CANSLFRDSCEKLFF.

The chain uses TRBV5-5 and TRBJ2-3; D not certain. Trimming left V 3 bases short and J 4 bases short, with 12 bases between. Germline V CDR1 and CDR2: SGHKS, YYEKEE (reference sequence). This CDR3 has 14 residues. The CDR3 region has the DNA TGTGCCAGCAGCTCGGGTGGGCCCTCAGATACGCAGTATTTT. Encoded protein: CASSSGGPSDTQYF.

V usage is TRBV6-6 and J usage is TRBJ1-1; 7 bases are shared with TRBD1. V shed 5 bases and J 3 bases; nucleotides not matched to a gene: 6. This CDR3 has 14 residues. The germline V gene has CDR1 MNHNY and CDR2 SVGAGI (reference sequence). CDR3 residues: CASSIQGTYTEAFF. The CDR3 coding sequence is TGTGCCAGCAGTATACAGGGGACGTACACTGAAGCTTTCTTT.

A few counts support this clone. The chain joins TRBV6-4 to TRBJ2-3; 13 bases fit TRBD2. The V gene's germline CDR1 is MRHNA and CDR2 SNTAGT. This CDR3 has 15 amino acids. V lost 2 bases and J lost 4; bases outside the gene matches: 0. CDR3 sequence reads: CASSDTSGGADTQYF. In DNA form, the CDR3 reads TGTGCCAGCAGTGACACTAGCGGGGGGGCAGATACGCAGTATTTT.

V usage is TRBV7-2 and J usage is TRBJ1-6; D may be TRBD1 (5 bases). V lost 5 bases, J lost 2 bases, and 13 bases lay in between. The CDR3 consists of 16 residues. The germline V gene encodes CDR1 SGHTA and CDR2 FQGNSA. In DNA form, the CDR3 reads TGTGCCAGCAGCACCAGGGATTCCCCCTATAATTCACCCCTCCACTTT. Its translation is CASSTRDSPYNSPLHF.

V and J are TRBV19 and TRBJ2-7, with D possibly TRBD1 on 6 matching bases. This CDR3 is 14 amino acids long. V gave up 3 bases and J gave up 3 bases, with 12 bases separating them. Looked up from germline, CDR1 is LNHDA and CDR2 is SQIVND (reference sequence). The chain's CDR3 is CASSMRGLNYEQYF. CDR3 nucleotide sequence: TGTGCCAGTAGTATGAGGGGGTTGAACTACGAGCAGTACTTC. Combining the CDR3 with reference TRBV19 and TRBJ2-7 gives the whole variable domain DGGITQSPKYLFRKEGQNVTLSCEQNLNHDAMYWYRQDPGQGLRLIYYSQIVNDFQKGDIAEGYSVSREKKESFPLTVTSAQKNPTAFYLCASSMRGLNYEQYFGPGTRLTVT.

This clone has more than one count but fewer than ten. The chain has TRBV4-1 and TRBJ2-7, with D possibly TRBD2 on 6 matching bases. The germline V and J ends were trimmed by 3 bases and 5 bases, with 14 bases remaining between them. Germline V gene sequence: CDR1 MGHRA, CDR2 YSYEKL. CDR3 length: 14 residues. The CDR3 DNA reads TGCGCCAGCAGCCACCCGACTAGATCTAACGAGCAGTACTTC. As protein: CASSHPTRSNEQYF.

This chain joins TRBV7-8 and TRBJ1-2; D is uncertain. The germline V and J ends were trimmed by 0 bases and 0 bases, with 8 bases remaining between them. This CDR3 spans 15 amino acids. Germline CDR1 and CDR2: SGHVS and FQNEAQ. Here the CDR3 DNA reads TGTGCCAGCAGCTTAGCGGGCCCTACTAACTATGGCTACACCTTC. This encodes CASSLAGPTNYGYTF.

This chain links TRBV4-3 with TRBJ1-2; D is perhaps TRBD1 (6 bases). Germline V gives CDR1 LGHNA, CDR2 YSLEER. V was cut by 2 bases and J by 5 bases, with 6 bases left in between. The CDR3 is 12 amino acids. The CDR3 loop is CASSQQGYGYTF. DNA for the CDR3: TGCGCCAGCAGCCAACAGGGGTATGGCTACACCTTC.

This sequence joins TRBV11-2 and TRBJ2-4; weak D call: TRBD1 (6 bases). The CDR3 runs 14 residues. The V gene lost 6 bases and the J gene lost 7 bases, with 16 bases spanning the gap. The germline CDR1 and CDR2 sequences are SGHAT and FQNNGV. The CDR3 protein is CASSIQGSSNIQYF. The CDR3 nucleotides are TGTGCCAGCAGTATACAGGGAAGTTCGAACATTCAGTACTTC.